The present entry profiles one T cell receptor (beta chain) with its context. The data derive from a study of cytomegalovirus exposure and HLA in healthy donors. V was trimmed by 6 bases and J by 7 bases, leaving 4 bases between them. Germline-derived CDR1 and CDR2 are SGHAT and FQNNGV. The CDR3 has 11 amino acids. It was with 60 Vbeta and 13 Jbeta primers that the PCR ran. Here immunoSEQ multiplex PCR was the method, and the copy in TCRdb shows in-frame clones only, minus some. The sample yields around 150,000 clones, 65% to 85% seen once. Input material: PBMCs. The chain has TRBV11-2 and TRBJ1-6; no firm D call. The receptor's source is a male donor in good health and CMV-seropositive. CDR3 nucleotides: TGTGCCAGCAGTTCAAATTCACCCCTCCACTTT. Residues: CASSSNSPLHF.